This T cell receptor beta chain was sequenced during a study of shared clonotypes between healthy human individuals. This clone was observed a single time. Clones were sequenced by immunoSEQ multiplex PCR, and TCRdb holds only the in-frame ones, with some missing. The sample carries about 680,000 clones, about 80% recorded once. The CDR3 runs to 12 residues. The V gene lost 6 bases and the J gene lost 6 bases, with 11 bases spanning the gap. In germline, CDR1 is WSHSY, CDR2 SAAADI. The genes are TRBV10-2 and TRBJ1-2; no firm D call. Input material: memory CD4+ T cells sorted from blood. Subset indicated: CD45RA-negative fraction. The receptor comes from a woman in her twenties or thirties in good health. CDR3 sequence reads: CASRLGSDGYTF. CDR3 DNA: TGCGCCAGCAGGCTGGGGTCCGATGGCTACACCTTC.